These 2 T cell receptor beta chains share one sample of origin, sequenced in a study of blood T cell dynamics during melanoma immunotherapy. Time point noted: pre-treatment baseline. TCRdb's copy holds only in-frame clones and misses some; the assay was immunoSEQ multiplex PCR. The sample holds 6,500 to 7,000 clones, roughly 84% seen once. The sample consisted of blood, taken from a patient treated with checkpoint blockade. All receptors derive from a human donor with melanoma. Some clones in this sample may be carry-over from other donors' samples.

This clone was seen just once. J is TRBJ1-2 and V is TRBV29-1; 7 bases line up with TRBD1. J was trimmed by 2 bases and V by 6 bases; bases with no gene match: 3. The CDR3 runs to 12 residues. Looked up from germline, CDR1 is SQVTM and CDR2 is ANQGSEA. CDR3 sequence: CSVGQLNYGYTF. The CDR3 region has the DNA TGCAGCGTGGGACAGTTAAACTATGGCTACACCTTC.

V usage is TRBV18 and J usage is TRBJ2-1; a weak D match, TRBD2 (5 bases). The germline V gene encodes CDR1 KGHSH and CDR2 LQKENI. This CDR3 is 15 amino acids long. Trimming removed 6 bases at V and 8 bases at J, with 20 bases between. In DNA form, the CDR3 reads TGTGCCAGCTCTTTCAGGAGTTCGGGATCGGATGAGCAGTTCTTC. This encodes CASSFRSSGSDEQFF.